This T cell receptor (beta chain) was profiled in a study of cytotoxic CD8 clonotypes in ibrutinib-treated CLL (dated by TCRdb to about 2021). For context, the study as a whole: The cohort included about 15 treatment-naive and roughly ten relapsed/refractory patients; under 18 were IGHV unmutated. Cryopreserved peripheral blood mononuclear cells were collected before treatment, at response, and at either disease progression or sustained remission. Response samples were taken after a median of 12 months on treatment, ranging from 6 to 36 months. Longitudinal samples were obtainable from about 30% of the 86 participants in the trial. Partial responses were observed in 24 patients and complete responses in 2; after a median follow-up of 68 months, remission was maintained in 14 patients and progression was observed in about twelve. Every remission and progressive disease sample was obtained while ibrutinib was still being received by the patients. On average, each sample had approximately 250,000 productive templates and 100,000 or so productive rearrangements. What the study reported, not specific to this receptor: Lymph node repertoires were not examined, and the timing of sampling was not matched between patients in sustained remission and those whose disease progressed. An increase in clonality was observed at ibrutinib response, with clonality remaining stable during sustained remission and falling back toward baseline at progression. Baseline clonality exceeded that of age-matched healthy donors and correlated strongly with circulating CD8+ T-cell counts. Public clonotypes were found to be uncommon and were observed to contract or remain stable during treatment; the increase in clonality was shown to reflect expansion of private clonotypes at ibrutinib response.

Roughly 2 micrograms of genomic DNA were extracted from cryopreserved PBMCs for TCR beta library preparation. Longitudinal blood samples from CLL patients on ibrutinib monotherapy underwent high-throughput TCR beta sequencing. Patients were enrolled in a phase 2 open-label single-center ibrutinib monotherapy trial. Each clonotype received, on average, 10x coverage in deep resolution sequencing performed on a MiSeq, where the target depth lay between 1 in 1 million and 1 in 200,000 T cells. The immunoSEQ hsTCRB Kit was used to generate TCR beta libraries. For the original study's pipeline: ImmunoSEQ Data Assistant and ImmunoSEQ Analyzer were used for data analysis, and V, D and J genes were assigned according to IMGT definitions. Clonality, with values ranging from 0 to 1, was calculated as one minus the normalized Shannon entropy of productive rearrangement frequencies. Only overrepresented clonotypes making up at least 0.05% of the repertoire of each patient were included in the public clonotype analysis. Some 13 age-matched healthy donor repertoires from immuneACCESS served as clonality controls. The clones in this table, taken by TCRdb from immuneACCESS, are in-frame only. Not every clone is retained; where verified, under half of the shortfall comes from an unresolved V gene, and the cause of the rest is unknown. Clone size and the V and J calls come from that table; the DNA yielded D and trimming. This sample holds approximately 340,000 clones; roughly two thirds were observed only once. In total, the top ten clones hold roughly 6.8% of the sample.

Only a few counts were recorded for this clone. What this receptor recognizes is not known. No qualities accompany the bases; no much larger clone lies one base away. Via the germline V gene, CDR1 is MDHEN and CDR2 SYDVKM. V drops 8 bases and J drops 1 base, leaving 15 bases in between. Reading from cysteine to phenylalanine, the CDR3 counts 14 amino acids. Only CDR3 DNA is held: 42 bases, read in frame from base 1. The chain is assembled from TRBV28 and TRBJ2-7; no confident D gene assignment can be made. The receptor's source is a human donor with chronic lymphocytic leukemia. Sequenced here: PBMCs, sampled after 36 months of ibrutinib treatment. The nucleotide sequence reads TGTGCCAGCTCTCCGGATTCCCCTTCCTACGAGCAGTACTTC. It encodes CASSPDSPSYEQYF.